This paragraph reports one T cell receptor (beta chain). Its specificity is not known. CDR3 length equals 15 residues. With V trimmed by 5 bases and J by 3 bases, 7 bases remained unmatched. CDR1 SEHNR and CDR2 FQNEAQ come from the germline V gene (reference sequence). TCRdb keeps only in-frame clones here, not all; method: immunoSEQ multiplex PCR. The sample lists 100,000 or so clones; around nine tenths were seen once. The data were taken from a study of T cell responses to AZD1222 COVID-19 vaccine. On the study more broadly: Doses given second, at about 4 or about 12 weeks, were pooled. Study-wide findings and caveats: At 160-218 and 743-854, vaccine-associated CD4 TCRs were dominant, and they spanned spike. The donor group comprised mostly white British people and more females; the analysis possibly underestimated clonal diversity. Nearly half of unique spike-specific TCRs reportedly avoided B.1.351 and B.1.1.7 mutated regions.

The sequence was obtained from an adult in good health. The chain couples TRBV7-9 to TRBJ1-2; 9 bases align to TRBD1. The sample in question was peripheral blood, obtained on day 0 of AZD1222 vaccination. The CDR3 here is CASSMAGQGDYGYTF. In DNA, the CDR3 is TGTGCCAGCAGCATGGCGGGACAGGGAGACTATGGCTACACCTTC.